Listed here are 31 T cell receptor beta chains from one sample, sequenced in a study of blood T cell repertoires in COVID-19 (TCRdb year 2020). The receptor library was made with the immunoSEQ multiplex PCR assay. TCRdb holds this immuneACCESS table with in-frame rearrangements only. Some clones are missing; in checked studies, unresolved V genes explain under half, and the rest has no known cause. This sample holds under 65,000 clones; 75% to 90% were observed only once. The top ten clonotypes cover under 1.5% of the sample. The sequencing sample was made of peripheral blood. Receptors originate from a man between 60 and 75 years old with acute or convalescent COVID-19.

The chain has TRBV5-4 and TRBJ2-5; 15 bases line up with TRBD2. Germline V lookup: CDR1 SGHNT, CDR2 YYREEE (reference sequence). The CDR3 length is 17 residues. V was pared by 3 bases and J by 2 bases, with 5 bases of the junction left unmatched. The CDR3: CASSSGLAGGGQETQYF. DNA for the CDR3: TGTGCCAGCAGCTCGGGACTAGCGGGAGGTGGGCAAGAGACCCAGTACTTC.

The CDR3 nucleotides read TGTGCCAGCAGTACCGGGAATTCTGGCTACACCTTC. This codes for CASSTGNSGYTF. J is TRBJ1-2 and V is TRBV7-9; D uncertain. Germline values: CDR1 SEHNR, CDR2 FQNEAQ (reference sequence). V was trimmed by 6 bases and J by 7 bases, leaving 12 bases between them. This CDR3 contains 12 residues.

The CDR3 nucleotides are TGTGCCAGCAGCCCATCGGGCGGGAATGAAAAACTGTTTTTT. The encoded protein is CASSPSGGNEKLFF. The J gene is TRBJ1-4, the V gene TRBV7-3; D gene unclear. This CDR3 has 14 residues. Germline CDR1 is SGHTA and CDR2 is FQGTGA. V was pared by 5 bases and J by 5 bases, with 12 bases between.

V and J are TRBV19 and TRBJ1-4, with D possibly being TRBD1 (5 bases). The CDR3 length is 13 residues. Germline V gives CDR1 LNHDA, CDR2 SQIVND (reference sequence). The ends were cut back, 8 bases at V and 6 bases at J, with 13 bases in the middle. CDR3 loop: CASRTRAHEKLFF. The DNA for the CDR3 is TGTGCCAGTCGGACACGGGCCCATGAAAAACTGTTTTTT.

The rearrangement joins TRBV6-6 to TRBJ2-7; 7 bases are shared with TRBD1. Germline V CDR1 and CDR2: MNHNY, SVGAGI (reference sequence). V lost 6 bases, J lost 6 bases, and 5 bases stayed unmatched. CDR3 size: 12 residues. The CDR3: CASSQTGIEQYF. The CDR3, as DNA: TGTGCCAGCAGCCAGACAGGGATCGAGCAGTACTTC.

The chain is built from TRBV9 and TRBJ1-5; 9 positions agree with TRBD1. The CDR3 contains 15 residues. Losses at the gene ends were 3 bases for V and 3 bases for J; bases not matched to a gene: 4. CDR1 is SGDLS, CDR2 YYNGEE, per germline. The CDR3 loop reads CASSATGGNNQPQHF. Here the CDR3 DNA reads TGTGCCAGCAGCGCGACAGGGGGAAACAATCAGCCCCAGCATTTT. The whole variable domain, filled in from reference TRBV9 and TRBJ1-5, reads DSGVTQTPKHLITATGQRVTLRCSPRSGDLSVYWYQQSLDQGLQFLIQYYNGEERAKGNILERFSAQQFPDLHSELNLSSLELGDSALYFCASSATGGNNQPQHFGDGTRLSIL.

This sequence joins TRBV11-3 and TRBJ1-6, with D uncertain. Looked up from germline, CDR1 is SGHNT and CDR2 is YENEEA. This CDR3 spans 13 amino acids. Trimming shortened V by 5 bases and J by 8 bases, and 10 bases separated the two germline ends. The CDR3 region is CASSRSTDSPLHF. The CDR3 region has the DNA TGTGCCAGCAGCCGGTCCACGGATTCACCCCTCCACTTT.

In DNA form, the CDR3 reads TGTGCACAGCCCCACAGGGTCGGAGCTTTCTTT. Its translation is CAQPHRVGAFF. V usage is TRBV19 and J usage is TRBJ1-1; D may be TRBD1 (6 bases). CDR1 and CDR2 (germline): LNHDA, SQIVND (reference sequence). The CDR3 contains 11 residues.

The chain is built from TRBV10-3 and TRBJ2-1; TRBD2 aligns across 10 bases. Germline V gene sequence: CDR1 ENHRY, CDR2 SYGVKD. The CDR3 is 13 residues long. With V trimmed by 9 bases and J by 3 bases, 2 bases remained unmatched. The chain's CDR3 is CAITSGIYNEQFF. The CDR3 nucleotides read TGTGCCATTACTAGCGGGATCTACAATGAGCAGTTCTTC.

The chain combines TRBV19 with TRBJ2-7; 9 nucleotides match TRBD2. V shed 5 bases and J 5 bases; nucleotides not matched to a gene: 13. The CDR3 spans 16 residues. Germline CDR1 and CDR2: LNHDA and SQIVND (reference sequence). CDR3 sequence (DNA): TGTGCCAGTAGTGGGACTAGCAGCCAGAGGGTCGACGAGCAGTACTTC. It encodes CASSGTSSQRVDEQYF. Variable domain in full (rest from reference TRBV19 and TRBJ2-7): DGGITQSPKYLFRKEGQNVTLSCEQNLNHDAMYWYRQDPGQGLRLIYYSQIVNDFQKGDIAEGYSVSREKKESFPLTVTSAQKNPTAFYLCASSGTSSQRVDEQYFGPGTRLTVT.

This clone was recorded once. The chain employs TRBV27 and TRBJ2-3; 10 positions agree with TRBD1. Trimming took 2 bases from V and 0 from J; bases not matched to a gene: 11. Germline V gene lookup returns CDR1 MNHEY and CDR2 SMNVEV (reference sequence). This CDR3 is built from 19 residues. The DNA for the CDR3 is TGTGCCAGCAGTTTACGCCGGGACAGGGGTACGGCTAGCACAGATACGCAGTATTTT. Amino acid sequence: CASSLRRDRGTASTDTQYF.

This clone has only one observation. The V and J genes are TRBV20-1 and TRBJ2-3, with TRBD2 matching over 7 bases. V lost 8 bases to trimming and J lost 9 bases; unmatched junction nucleotides: 8. The CDR3 length is 11 residues. CDR1 is DFQATT, CDR2 SNEGSKA, per germline (reference sequence). The CDR3 protein is CSWDLSGTQYF. For the CDR3, the DNA is TGCAGTTGGGACCTTAGCGGGACGCAGTATTTT.

This chain links TRBV12-3 or TRBV12-4 with TRBJ1-5; no definite D call. The CDR3 is 13 amino acids. V lost 6 bases to trimming and J lost 5 bases, with 11 bases between them. DNA for the CDR3: TGTGCCAGCAGCTGGACGGAGGATCAGCCCCAGCATTTT. Amino acid sequence: CASSWTEDQPQHF.

This clone was seen once. V gene TRBV18 combines with J gene TRBJ1-2; TRBD1 is a possible D gene (5 bases). CDR1 and CDR2 from the germline V gene are KGHSH and LQKENI. CDR3 length: 13 amino acids. V shed 3 bases and J shed 3 bases, with 8 bases lying between them. As DNA, the CDR3 is TGTGCCAGCTCACCCAGGGAAGACTATGGCTACACCTTC. This translates into CASSPREDYGYTF.

The chain links TRBV29-1 to TRBJ2-5, with TRBD2 identical over 7 bases. Germline loops: CDR1 SQVTM, CDR2 ANQGSEA. Losses at the gene ends were 4 bases for V and 7 bases for J; bases not matched to a gene: 12. The CDR3 is 14 residues long. This CDR3 reads CSVGGLAGVGTQYF. The CDR3 DNA reads as TGCAGCGTTGGGGGCCTCGCGGGAGTAGGGACCCAGTACTTC.

The chain links TRBV6-1 to TRBJ2-3; TRBD2 aligns across 7 bases. The germline CDR1 and CDR2 sequences are MNHNS and SASEGT. This CDR3 is built from 16 residues. V trimming: 3 bases; J trimming: 0 bases; junction bases outside the gene matches: 6. CDR3 DNA sequence: TGTGCCAGCAGTGATCGGGGGGAGGCTAGCACAGATACGCAGTATTTT. Translated: CASSDRGEASTDTQYF.

The rearrangement links TRBV28 to TRBJ1-1; D is possibly TRBD1 (5 bases). Trimming pared 5 bases from V and 10 bases from J, leaving 14 bases between. Germline loops: CDR1 MDHEN, CDR2 SYDVKM. The CDR3 extends over 12 amino acids. The CDR3 coding sequence is TGTGCCAGCAGTCTTAAGGGGCGCGCAGCTTTCTTT. This encodes CASSLKGRAAFF.

The J gene is TRBJ2-3, the V gene TRBV9; no clear D. The V end was cut by 4 bases, the J end by 4 bases, with 7 bases between. The germline V gene encodes CDR1 SGDLS and CDR2 YYNGEE. The CDR3 runs to 12 residues. Written as DNA, the CDR3 is TGTGCCAGCAGCCCTCCTGCAGATACGCAGTATTTT. Protein product: CASSPPADTQYF.

The V call is TRBV5-1, the J call TRBJ2-3; TRBD1 might be the D (5 bases). CDR1 is SGHRS, CDR2 YFSETQ, per germline. V gave up 0 bases and J gave up 4 bases, with 9 bases separating them. CDR3 length: 14 residues. CDR3 protein: CASSLEAGSDTQYF. The CDR3 nucleotides read TGCGCCAGCAGCTTGGAAGCAGGGTCAGATACGCAGTATTTT.

The chain carries TRBV4-2 and TRBJ1-5; tentatively, D is TRBD1 (5 bases). The V and J ends lost 1 base and 0 bases respectively, with 10 bases between them. The germline V gene encodes CDR1 LGHNA and CDR2 YNFKEQ. This CDR3 has 16 residues. The CDR3 DNA follows: TGTGCCAGCAGCCAAGCCCGGGGGTCTAGCAATCAGCCCCAGCATTTT. This translates into CASSQARGSSNQPQHF.

As for this clone: At one of its ends the junction is not consistent with the germline gene, which may arise from a read error. The CDR3 here is CASSYSGLAGDF. CDR3 sequence (DNA): TGTGCCAGCAGTTACTCCGGACTAGCGGGAGACTTC. The chain couples TRBV6-2 or TRBV6-3 to TRBJ2-5; 13 positions match TRBD2. The germline V gene has CDR1 MNHEY and CDR2 SVGEGT. This CDR3 has 12 residues.

The chain links TRBV15 to TRBJ2-3; D is possibly TRBD1 (6 bases). This CDR3 has 15 residues. Germline V gene data show CDR1 as LNHNV and CDR2 as YYDKDF (reference sequence). Trimming took off 4 bases at V and 3 bases at J, with 14 bases between the two ends. The CDR3 bases are TGTGCCACCAGCATCGACAGGCTCTCGACAGATACGCAGTATTTT. Amino acids: CATSIDRLSTDTQYF.

The CDR3, as DNA: TGTGCTAGTGGTTTGCCATCCCGACTCATATATTTT. As protein: CASGLPSRLIYF. The gene calls are TRBV12-5 and TRBJ1-3; D is unresolved. The V end lost 2 bases, the J end lost 12 bases, and 11 bases lay between the germline ends. The germline V gene has CDR1 LGHNT and CDR2 FRNRAP. The CDR3 length is 12 residues.

This rearrangement joins TRBV3-1 (or the pseudogene TRBV3-2) to TRBJ1-5; D might be TRBD1 (5 bases). Germline values: CDR1 LGHDT, CDR2 YNNKEL (reference sequence). The CDR3 is 15 residues long. V was trimmed by 1 base and J by 5 bases, leaving 12 bases between them. CDR3 in amino acids: CASSQGRREDQPQHF. DNA of the CDR3: TGTGCCAGCAGCCAAGGGCGCAGGGAGGATCAGCCCCAGCATTTT.

The rearrangement links TRBV7-3 to TRBJ2-3; the D gene is possibly TRBD2 (6 bases). Germline V gives CDR1 SGHTA, CDR2 FQGTGA. The CDR3 runs 14 residues. V dropped 3 bases and J dropped 2 bases, with 9 bases sitting between them. This CDR3 reads CASSLGLYTDTQYF. The CDR3 DNA reads TGTGCCAGCAGCTTGGGACTTTACACAGATACGCAGTATTTT.

V is TRBV29-1 and J is TRBJ1-4; 10 nucleotides match TRBD1. The CDR3 runs 14 residues. V gave up 6 bases and J gave up 4 bases; unmatched junction bases: 5. The germline gives CDR1 SQVTM, CDR2 ANQGSEA. The CDR3 loop is CSVGQGSNNEKLFF. The DNA for the CDR3 is TGCAGCGTGGGACAGGGGTCAAATAATGAAAAACTGTTTTTT.

The J gene is TRBJ2-1, the V gene TRBV9; a possible D gene is TRBD2 (5 bases). V gave up 0 bases and J gave up 9 bases, with 19 bases separating them. Germline V CDR1 and CDR2: SGDLS, YYNGEE. The CDR3 length is 16 residues. The CDR3 sequence: CASSVATRGPWSEQFF. Written as DNA, the CDR3 is TGTGCCAGCAGCGTAGCTACCCGAGGGCCATGGAGTGAGCAGTTCTTC.

V and J are TRBV6-5 and TRBJ2-7; D is unclear. This CDR3 contains 12 residues. Germline loops: CDR1 MNHEY, CDR2 SVGAGI. V was trimmed by 8 bases and J by 1 base, leaving 9 bases between them. In DNA form, the CDR3 reads TGTGCCAGCCTCTCCCCTTCCTACGAGCAGTACTTC. Its protein product is CASLSPSYEQYF.

V and J are TRBV5-8 and TRBJ1-2; 7 bases align to TRBD1. V gave up 0 bases and J gave up 4 bases; unmatched junction bases: 9. This CDR3 spans 16 amino acids. Germline V gives CDR1 SGHTS, CDR2 YDEGEE. The CDR3: CASSLERVWDSYGYTF. CDR3 in DNA: TGTGCCAGCAGCTTGGAAAGGGTCTGGGACAGCTATGGCTACACCTTC.

The gene calls are TRBV28 and TRBJ2-7, with D possibly being TRBD1 (5 bases). Trimming pared 8 bases from V and 6 bases from J, leaving 11 bases between. The V gene's germline CDR1 is MDHEN and CDR2 SYDVKM. This CDR3 is 11 amino acids long. The CDR3 coding sequence is TGTGCCAGCTCAGGGTTTGGCGAGCAGTACTTC. This sequence encodes CASSGFGEQYF.

This clone was observed a single time. The chain employs TRBV6-6 and TRBJ2-3; 14 bases line up with TRBD2. Germline V gene sequence: CDR1 MNHNY, CDR2 SVGAGI (reference sequence). This CDR3 is 16 amino acids long. The V and J ends lost 1 base and 3 bases, in that order; junction bases with no gene match: 0. In nucleotides, the CDR3 is TGTGCCAGCAGTTACTGGACTAGCGGGAGGACAGATACGCAGTATTTT. Its protein product is CASSYWTSGRTDTQYF.